The present T cell receptor (beta chain) was sequenced within a study of T-cell memory formation after mild COVID-19. This clonotype showed up just a few times. TCRdb independently ran MiXCR on the 5' RACE reads; one entry per CDR3 protein. The profile shows 350,000 to 500,000 distinct CDR3 sequences, over 15% of them singletons. The receptor was derived from a man aged 18 to 29 who had mild COVID-19 (a few samples of this study predate the infection). Cell type and time point are not known. The sequenced sample consisted of PBMCs or a T cell subset sorted from them (not recorded which).

This CDR3 reads CASSPGGRGYAETQYF. DNA of the CDR3: TGTGCCAGCAGCCCAGGGGGGAGGGGGTACGCTGAGACCCAGTACTTC. The chain couples TRBV7-3 to TRBJ2-5; perhaps D is TRBD1 or TRBD2 (7 bases each). This CDR3 region has 16 residues. V was pared by 5 bases and J by 5 bases, with 21 bases between. Germline V gene sequence: CDR1 SGHTA, CDR2 FQGTGA.